This T cell receptor (beta chain) was observed in a study of vaccination effects on CD4 cells after COVID-19 (dated by TCRdb to between 2021 and 2022). Broadly, across the study: Across the study, the median time from the second dose to post-vaccine sampling was 72 days (range 14 to 241). The full study included fewer than eleven COVID-19 convalescent patients and several SARS-CoV-2-naive healthy vaccine recipients. In both COVID-19 convalescent patients and infection-naive vaccine recipients, the study compared SARS-CoV-2 spike-specific CD4+ TCR repertoires from before mRNA vaccination with those from after it. The Oncomine TCR Beta short-read assay on an Illumina iSeq 100 was used to sequence cultures from other donors in the study. What the work shows at the level of the full study, not this receptor alone: Only a small number of convalescent patients were included, and no early post-infection timepoints were available, which limited the study. Marked clonal contraction was observed in both infection-induced and vaccine-induced clones at late post-vaccination timepoints, consistent with waning T cell responses. In healthy vaccine recipients, vaccine-induced clones were almost all SARS-CoV-2 mono-reactive, with only 1 of 255 cross-reactive with common cold coronaviruses.

To identify antigen-specific CD4+ T cell clonotypes by their expansion, the ViraFEST assay first stimulated PBMC with viral peptide pools and then applied TCR sequencing. After about 10 days of culture, CD4+ T cells were isolated with the EasySep CD4+ T cell isolation kit. Each participant received two doses of an mRNA SARS-CoV-2 vaccine, either BNT162b2 or mRNA-1273. Negative nucleocapsid antibody results before and after vaccination confirmed that the healthy vaccine recipients had no prior SARS-CoV-2 infection. Around 2 million PBMC per well were cultured in IMDM with around 5.3% human AB serum, roughly 10 IU/ml IL-2 and gentamicin, plus 10 ug/ml peptides. Half of the culture medium was replaced with fresh IL-2-containing medium on days 3 and 7. Unless noted otherwise, every peptide stimulation condition was grown in triplicate wells. Using Ficoll-Paque Plus gradient centrifugation, PBMC were separated from whole blood and then either used fresh or cryopreserved at -140C. The overlapping peptide pools covered the spike proteins of SARS-CoV-2 and of the common cold coronaviruses HCoV-NL63, HCoV-OC43 and HCoV-229E. The QIAamp micro DNA kit was used to extract genomic DNA from the cultured CD4+ T cells.

V is clipped by 0 bases and J by 1 base, and the sequence between their germline boundaries is 4 bases long. There are 13 amino acids in the CDR3, from cysteine to phenylalanine inclusive. This entry keeps only the CDR3 DNA: 39 bases, framed from base 1. CDR1 and CDR2 were assigned from the germline V gene (reference sequence) as SGHNT and YYREEE. A remark on this clone: Its binding antigen is unknown. No quality values exist for individual bases; no much larger clone is one base distant.

The method behind the library was the immunoSEQ multiplex PCR assay. TCR beta CDR3 sequencing was performed on DNA from the cultured, isolated CD4+ T cells. On the authors' methods: Non-productive TCR sequences were discarded, and reads were trimmed to the CDR3 region, with only CDR3s of 7 or more amino acids retained. The MANAFEST web app was used to identify antigen-specific clonotypes by comparing expansion in peptide wells with expansion in reference cultures. To count as positive, a clone had to show expansion at FDR<0.05 compared with the reference and with all other wells, an odds ratio above 5, and a frequency above 0.1% in two replicate wells. A clonotype was called cross-reactive if it was significantly expanded both in SARS-CoV-2 spike wells and in at least one common cold coronavirus spike condition. CDR3 similarity was assessed by Levenshtein distance with the stringdist R package, and unrooted trees were built with ape in R 3.6.1. In TCRdb, the immuneACCESS table is reduced to in-frame sequences with V and J assigned. These tables do not hold every clone; where another copy was compared, an unresolved V gene accounts for under half, and the others remain unexplained. The V and J calls and clone size were taken over from that table, and D and trimming were inferred from the DNA. In all, the sample holds about 28,000 clones, and more than 60% of those were seen once. The ten largest clones capture 9.5% to 13% of the sample.

In this chain, TRBV5-4 is recombined with TRBJ2-5, with the identity of the D gene unclear. The TCR originated in a human donor who received a COVID-19 vaccine. The sequenced sample was CD4+ T cells from PBMCs cultured with HCoV-NL63 spike peptides, obtained after COVID-19 vaccination. In light of the paper, this sample's cell subset or site label describes: HCoV-NL63 spike overlapping peptide pool stimulation. The DNA sequence follows: TGTGCCAGCAGCTTGGCCTTCCAAGAGACCCAGTACTTC. Protein translation: CASSLAFQETQYF.